These T cell receptor beta chains were read from a single sample in a study of T cell responses to AZD1222 COVID-19 vaccine. Here immunoSEQ multiplex PCR was the method, and the copy in TCRdb shows in-frame clones only, minus some. The profile shows over 150,000 clones, roughly nine tenths of them singletons. Sequenced material: peripheral blood, taken on day 0 of AZD1222 vaccination. The receptors shown here come from an adult in good health. CDR3s include the opening cysteine and the closing phenylalanine or tryptophan. The D gene is left open where the match is weak. Clone size is not always given. Where it is, it says once, few, many or a class for expanded clones.

DNA	CDR3	length	size	D	V	J
TGTGCCAGCAGCACCGACCGGTCAGCTAATGAAAAACTGTTTTTT	CASSTDRSANEKLFF	15	.	.	TRBV7-9	TRBJ1-4
TGTGCCAGCAGCCCAGGCCCAAGCCATGGCTACACCTTC	CASSPGPSHGYTF	13	.	.	TRBV7-3	TRBJ1-2
TGTGCCAGCACCGGAATGAACACTGAAGCTTTCTTT	CASTGMNTEAFF	12	.	.	TRBV6-5	TRBJ1-1
TGCAGCGTTGGGGCAGGGGGGTTAAATCAGCCCCAGCATTTT	CSVGAGGLNQPQHF	14	.	TRBD1	TRBV29-1	TRBJ1-5
TGTGCCAGCAGCCCCGAGAGGGTCCACTACGAGCAGTACTTC	CASSPERVHYEQYF	14	.	.	TRBV6-5	TRBJ2-7
TGTGCCAGCAGCTTTCAGGGGCGACAGAACGCTGAAGCTTTCTTT	CASSFQGRQNAEAFF	15	.	.	TRBV7-2	TRBJ1-1
TGTGCCAGCAGCTTATCGACAAGGGAGGGTGGCTACACCTTC	CASSLSTREGGYTF	14	.	.	TRBV11-2	TRBJ1-2
TGTGCCATCACCAACGACAGAGGGACCGGGGAGCTGTTTTTT	CAITNDRGTGELFF	14	.	.	TRBV10-3	TRBJ2-2
TGTGCCAGCAGCCAAGAGAGCTATGGCTACACCTTC	CASSQESYGYTF	12	.	.	TRBV3-1/TRBV3-2	TRBJ1-2
TGCAGTGCTAGTCAGGCAGGGGGCACTGAAGCTTTCTTT	CSASQAGGTEAFF	13	.	TRBD1	TRBV20-1	TRBJ1-1
TGTGCCAGCAGCCCAGTCGTGGTGGGGTTCTTC	CASSPVVVGFF	11	.	.	TRBV7-9	TRBJ2-1
TGTGCCAGCAAGCGGATCTCCTACAATGAGCAGTTCTTC	CASKRISYNEQFF	13	few	.	TRBV2	TRBJ2-1
TGTGCCAGCAGCTTAGGACAGCTAAATCAGCCCCAGCATTTT	CASSLGQLNQPQHF	14	.	.	TRBV7-2	TRBJ1-5
TGTGCCAGTAGTTCCGTCGAAGGAAATCCTTTTTTCGAAAAACTGTTTTTT	CASSSVEGNPFFEKLFF	17	once	.	TRBV19	TRBJ1-4
TGTGCCAGCAGCGATGAGGACAGGGCATACAATGAGCAGTTCTTC	CASSDEDRAYNEQFF	15	.	TRBD1	TRBV2	TRBJ2-1
TGTGCCAGCAGTGTTTCCGGGACTAGCGGGTACGGAGCCAAAAACATTCAGTACTTC	CASSVSGTSGYGAKNIQYF	19	.	TRBD2	TRBV2	TRBJ2-4
TGCGCCAGCAGCTTGGCCCAGGGAGCGAATTCACCCCTCCACTTT	CASSLAQGANSPLHF	15	.	.	TRBV5-1	TRBJ1-6
TGCGCCAGCAGCCAAGTACGCGGCCCAGGGGAACCCCTCCACTTT	CASSQVRGPGEPLHF	15	.	.	TRBV4-1	TRBJ1-6
TGTGCCAGCAGCTTAGTAGGTACAGATACGCAGTATTTT	CASSLVGTDTQYF	13	.	.	TRBV7-2	TRBJ2-3
TGCGCCAGCAGCTTGGCCCCGGGGGCGAACACCGGGGAGCTGTTTTTT	CASSLAPGANTGELFF	16	.	.	TRBV5-1	TRBJ2-2
TGTGCCAGCTCACCACCTGGACAGGGGGATTATAGCAATCAGCCCCAGCATTTT	CASSPPGQGDYSNQPQHF	18	.	TRBD1	TRBV18	TRBJ1-5
TGTGCCAGCAGCTCCACGGGCTGGGGTAAGAATCAGCCCCAGCATTTT	CASSSTGWGKNQPQHF	16	.	.	TRBV7-9	TRBJ1-5
TGTGCCAGCAGCGTAGCGGCAGGGACTGGGGCCTACGAGCAGTACTTC	CASSVAAGTGAYEQYF	16	.	.	TRBV9	TRBJ2-7
TGTGCCAGCAGTTCCCCCTCCGACGGTACTTATGAGCAGTTCTTC	CASSSPSDGTYEQFF	15	.	.	TRBV27	TRBJ2-1
TGTGCCAGCAGCGGGAACTCTGGAAACACCATATATTTT	CASSGNSGNTIYF	13	.	.	TRBV7-2	TRBJ1-3
TGTGCCAGCAGTATCCTTCAGGGTGACTATGGCTACACCTTC	CASSILQGDYGYTF	14	.	.	TRBV6-2/TRBV6-3	TRBJ1-2
TGCGCCAGCAGCCCGGATTACAGGGGGCAAGGTTACGAGCAGTACTTC	CASSPDYRGQGYEQYF	16	.	TRBD1	TRBV4-1	TRBJ2-7
TGCGCCAGCGTACACCTAACAGGGGTCGGGGGCTACACCTTC	CASVHLTGVGGYTF	14	few	TRBD1	TRBV10-1	TRBJ1-2
TGTGCCAGCAGACACCTGCGGGGCAGCGAGCAGTACTTC	CASRHLRGSEQYF	13	.	.	TRBV12-3/TRBV12-4	TRBJ2-7
TGTGCCAGCAGCGAGACGGATAGCAATCAGCCCCAGCATTTT	CASSETDSNQPQHF	14	once	.	TRBV2	TRBJ1-5
TGTGCCAGCAGCTTAGAAGTTTCACCCCTCCACTTT	CASSLEVSPLHF	12	.	.	TRBV7-9	TRBJ1-6
TGTGCCAGCCGAATGGACAGGGTCGACTACAATGGCTACACCTTC	CASRMDRVDYNGYTF	15	.	TRBD1	TRBV27	TRBJ1-2
TGTGCCAGCAGCTCGACAGGGCTTGGCTACACCTTC	CASSSTGLGYTF	12	.	TRBD1	TRBV11-2	TRBJ1-2
TGCAGCGTTGGTCAGGGGCAGAGGAGCACTGAAGCTTTCTTT	CSVGQGQRSTEAFF	14	once	.	TRBV29-1	TRBJ1-1
TGTGCCAGCTCACCCGGCCTGCAGGAGGGCTACACCTTC	CASSPGLQEGYTF	13	.	.	TRBV18	TRBJ1-2
TGTGCCAGCAGCCTTGGGGGGGCCAGTCGACCCCTCCACTTT	CASSLGGASRPLHF	14	.	.	TRBV7-2	TRBJ1-6
TGTGCCAGCAGTCCGACGACACGGGACAGGGAGAGGCGTAAAGCTTTCTTT	CASSPTTRDRERRKAFF	17	once	TRBD1	TRBV27	TRBJ1-1
TGTGCCAGTAGTCCGAGACAGGGGGCTGGAAACACCATATATTTT	CASSPRQGAGNTIYF	15	.	TRBD1	TRBV19	TRBJ1-3
TGTGCCAGCAGATCCAGGCCCGGGGAGCTGTTTTTT	CASRSRPGELFF	12	.	.	TRBV7-2	TRBJ2-2
TGTGCCAGTAGTGTCGGGACTCTCACCGGGGAGCTGTTTTTT	CASSVGTLTGELFF	14	.	.	TRBV19	TRBJ2-2
TGTGCCAGCAGTTTGGCTGCAACTAATGAAAAACTGTTTTTT	CASSLAATNEKLFF	14	.	.	TRBV27	TRBJ1-4
TGTGCCAGCAGCCAAGCGGACATCCCCTCCTATAATTCACCCCTCCACTTT	CASSQADIPSYNSPLHF	17	.	.	TRBV3-1/TRBV3-2	TRBJ1-6
TGTGCCAGCAGCCCCTATCCCTACAGGGTTGCTGACGCCGGGGAGCTGTTTTTT	CASSPYPYRVADAGELFF	18	.	.	TRBV11-2	TRBJ2-2
TGTGCCAGCAGTCAGACAGGGAGCTCCTACGAGCAGTACTTC	CASSQTGSSYEQYF	14	.	TRBD1	TRBV13	TRBJ2-7
TGTGCCAGCAGTGAAGGACAGCGGGGAGGCTACACCTTC	CASSEGQRGGYTF	13	.	.	TRBV6-1	TRBJ1-2
TGTGCCAGCAGCTCCCGAGGTGGGACAGATACGCAGTATTTT	CASSSRGGTDTQYF	14	.	.	TRBV7-9	TRBJ2-3
TGTGCCAGCAGAAGCGACAGGTATGAAGCTTTCTTT	CASRSDRYEAFF	12	.	.	TRBV6-5	TRBJ1-1
TGTGCCAGCAGCTTACGACAGCTTGAAGCTTTCTTT	CASSLRQLEAFF	12	.	.	TRBV5-6	TRBJ1-1
TGTGCCAGCAGTGAGGACTCCTATAATTCACCCCTCCACTTT	CASSEDSYNSPLHF	14	.	.	TRBV6-1	TRBJ1-6